The sequence of this T cell receptor (beta chain) was determined in a study of regulatory T cells in long-lasting Graves disease. The study, taken as a whole, reports: A reduction in accuracy may have resulted from the small sample size.

Arm-PCR of CDR3 regions and iRepertoire HTBI primers were used to build TCR beta libraries. TCRdb analysed the multiplex PCR reads with MiXCR anew, one entry per CDR3 protein. The sample includes about 660,000 distinct CDR3 sequences, about 30% of them seen just once. Time point meaning: persistent/refractory GD, antithyroid drugs over 5 years with positive TRAb. The TCR library was prepared using RNA isolated from PBMCs. Patients were from an endocrinology department in Xi'an, China. The EDTA tubes were filled with about 10 milliliters of drawn peripheral blood. Only a few counts were recorded for this clonotype. Antigen specificity is unknown. The source material was peripheral blood mononuclear cells (PBMCs), sampled when the disease was refractory, from a patient treated with antithyroid drugs. This sequence was found in a female donor with Graves disease.

The CDR3 region is CASSTSGNQPQHF. Here the CDR3 DNA reads TGTGCCAGTAGTACCTCGGGCAATCAGCCCCAGCATTTT. The genes are TRBV19 and TRBJ1-5; no reliable D call. The CDR3 sequence is 13 residues long. CDR1 and CDR2 (germline): LNHDA, SQIVND (reference sequence). V was trimmed by 4 bases and J by 2 bases, leaving 6 bases between them. The entire variable domain, with the rest obtained from reference TRBV19 and TRBJ1-5, is as follows: DGGITQSPKYLFRKEGQNVTLSCEQNLNHDAMYWYRQDPGQGLRLIYYSQIVNDFQKGDIAEGYSVSREKKESFPLTVTSAQKNPTAFYLCASSTSGNQPQHFGDGTRLSIL.